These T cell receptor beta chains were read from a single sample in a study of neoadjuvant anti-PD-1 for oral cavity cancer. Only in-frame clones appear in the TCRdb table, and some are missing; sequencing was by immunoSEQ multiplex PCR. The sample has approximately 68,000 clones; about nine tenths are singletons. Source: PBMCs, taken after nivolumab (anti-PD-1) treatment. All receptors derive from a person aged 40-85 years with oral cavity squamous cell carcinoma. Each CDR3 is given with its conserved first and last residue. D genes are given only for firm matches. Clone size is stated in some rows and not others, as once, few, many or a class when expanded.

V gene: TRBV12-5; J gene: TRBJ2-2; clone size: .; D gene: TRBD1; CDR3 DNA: TGTGCTAGTGGTCCCCGGGCAGGGGGCTGGACCGGGGAGCTGTTTTTT; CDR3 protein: CASGPRAGGWTGELFF
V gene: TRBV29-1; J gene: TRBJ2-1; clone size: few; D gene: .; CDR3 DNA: TGCAGCGTTGAGGACAGATACAATGAGCAGTTCTTC; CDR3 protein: CSVEDRYNEQFF
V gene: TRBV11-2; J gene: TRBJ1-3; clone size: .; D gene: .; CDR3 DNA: TGTGCCAGCAGCTTAGGGGTACGAGCCTCTGGAAACACCATATATTTT; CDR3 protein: CASSLGVRASGNTIYF
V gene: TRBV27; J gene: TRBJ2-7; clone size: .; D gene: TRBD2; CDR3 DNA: TGTGCCAGCAGGCTAGCGGGAGGGGTAAACGAGCAGTACTTC; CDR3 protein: CASRLAGGVNEQYF
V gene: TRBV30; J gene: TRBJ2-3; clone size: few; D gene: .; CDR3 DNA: TGTGCCTGGAGTGTACTTGGGGGGAGTGGTACGCAGTATTTT; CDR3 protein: CAWSVLGGSGTQYF
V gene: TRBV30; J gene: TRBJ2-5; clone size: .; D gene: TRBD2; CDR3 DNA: TGTGCCTGGAGTGGACTAGCGGGGGTTGGTGAGACCCAGTACTTC; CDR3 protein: CAWSGLAGVGETQYF
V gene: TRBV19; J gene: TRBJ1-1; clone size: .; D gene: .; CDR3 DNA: TGTGCCAGTAGTGACATCATCCGGAGGACATCGAACACTGAAGCTTTCTTT; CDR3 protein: CASSDIIRRTSNTEAFF
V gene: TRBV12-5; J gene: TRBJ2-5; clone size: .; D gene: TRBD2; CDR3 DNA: TGTGCTAGTGGACGTAGCGGGGTGGAGACCCAGTACTTC; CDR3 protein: CASGRSGVETQYF
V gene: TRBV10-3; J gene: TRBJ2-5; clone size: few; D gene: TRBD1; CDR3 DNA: TGTGCCATCAGTGAGTCGAGTCAGGGGGCCTCAGAGACCCAGTACTTC; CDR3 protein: CAISESSQGASETQYF
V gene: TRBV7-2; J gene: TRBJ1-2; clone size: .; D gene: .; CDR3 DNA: TGTGCCAGCAGCCCTTCCAGGGGCTACACCTTC; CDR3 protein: CASSPSRGYTF
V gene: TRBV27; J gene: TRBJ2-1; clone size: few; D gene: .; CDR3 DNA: TGTGCCAGCAGTTTCGCTAGCGCCCGCAATGAGCAGTTCTTC; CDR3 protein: CASSFASARNEQFF
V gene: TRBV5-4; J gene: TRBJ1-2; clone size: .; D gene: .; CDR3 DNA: TGTGCCAGCAGCTTCCCTGAAGTAGCTAACTATGGCTACACCTTC; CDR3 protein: CASSFPEVANYGYTF
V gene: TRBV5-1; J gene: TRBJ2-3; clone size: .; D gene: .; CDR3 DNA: TGCGCCAGCAGCTTGGCGGCAGGGGTTACAGATACGCAGTATTTT; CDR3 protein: CASSLAAGVTDTQYF
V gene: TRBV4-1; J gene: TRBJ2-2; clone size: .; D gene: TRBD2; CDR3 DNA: TGCGCCAGCAGCCAAGCGCTGCGGGAGGCCACCGGGGAGCTGTTTTTT; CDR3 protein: CASSQALREATGELFF
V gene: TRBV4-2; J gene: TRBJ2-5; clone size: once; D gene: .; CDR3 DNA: TGTGCCAGCAGCCAAGGGGGGGCCGGCCAAGAGACCCAGTACTTC; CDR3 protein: CASSQGGAGQETQYF
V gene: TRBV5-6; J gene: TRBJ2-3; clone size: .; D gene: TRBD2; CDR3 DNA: TGTGCCAGCAGCTTGTTAGCGGGGGCGAGGACAGATACGCAGTATTTT; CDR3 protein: CASSLLAGARTDTQYF
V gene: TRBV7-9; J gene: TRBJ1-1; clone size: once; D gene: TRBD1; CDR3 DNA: TGTGCCAGCAGCCCCTTATTAGGGGGACAGGGGACTGAAGCTTTCTTT; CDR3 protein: CASSPLLGGQGTEAFF
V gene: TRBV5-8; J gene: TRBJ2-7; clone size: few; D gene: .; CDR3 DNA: TGTGCCAGCAGTTTGACCGGATTTGGGCGGAGCTCCTACGAGCAGTACTTC; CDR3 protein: CASSLTGFGRSSYEQYF
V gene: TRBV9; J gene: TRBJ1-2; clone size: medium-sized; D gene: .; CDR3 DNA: TGTGCCAGCACCCTAGGTGGGGACTATGGCTACACCTTC; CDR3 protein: CASTLGGDYGYTF
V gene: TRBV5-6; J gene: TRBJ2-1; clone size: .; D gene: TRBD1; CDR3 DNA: TGTGCCAGCAGCTTCGGGACAGGGTACAATGAGCAGTTCTTC; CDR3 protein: CASSFGTGYNEQFF
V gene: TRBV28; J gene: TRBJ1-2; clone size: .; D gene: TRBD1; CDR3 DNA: TGTGCCAGCAGTTACGACAGGGGAGGCGGCTACACCTTC; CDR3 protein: CASSYDRGGGYTF
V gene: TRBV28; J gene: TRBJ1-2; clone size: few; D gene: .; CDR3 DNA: TGTGCCAGCAGTTTGTGGGGGCCTAACTATGGCTACACCTTC; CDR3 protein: CASSLWGPNYGYTF
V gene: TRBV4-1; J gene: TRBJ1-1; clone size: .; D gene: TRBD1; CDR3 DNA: TGCGCCAGCAGCCACGTACAGGGGGGAGGTACTGAAGCTTTCTTT; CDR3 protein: CASSHVQGGGTEAFF
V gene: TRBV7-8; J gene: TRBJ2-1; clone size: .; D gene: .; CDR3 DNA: TGTGCCAGCAGCTTAGGTGACAGCTACCAGTTCTTC; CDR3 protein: CASSLGDSYQFF
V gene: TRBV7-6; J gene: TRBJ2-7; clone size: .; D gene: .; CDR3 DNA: TGTGCCAGCAGCTTAGTAAGGGACCGCGAGCAGTACTTC; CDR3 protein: CASSLVRDREQYF
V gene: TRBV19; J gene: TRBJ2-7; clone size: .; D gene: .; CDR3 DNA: TGTGCCAGTAGTATTAAGCCGGACAGAGGAGAGCAGTACTTC; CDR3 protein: CASSIKPDRGEQYF
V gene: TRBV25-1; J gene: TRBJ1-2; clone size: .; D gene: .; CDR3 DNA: TGTGCCAGCAGTGAATACAGTGAGAGGGATGGCTACACCTTC; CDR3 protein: CASSEYSERDGYTF
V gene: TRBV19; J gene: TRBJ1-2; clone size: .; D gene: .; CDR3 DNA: TGTGCCAGTAGGTTGAGACAGTCCTATGGCTACACCTTC; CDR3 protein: CASRLRQSYGYTF
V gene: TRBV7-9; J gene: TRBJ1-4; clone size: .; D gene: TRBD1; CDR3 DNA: TGTGCCAGCGGAGACAGGGACTCTAACCTTGAAAAACTGTTTTTT; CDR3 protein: CASGDRDSNLEKLFF